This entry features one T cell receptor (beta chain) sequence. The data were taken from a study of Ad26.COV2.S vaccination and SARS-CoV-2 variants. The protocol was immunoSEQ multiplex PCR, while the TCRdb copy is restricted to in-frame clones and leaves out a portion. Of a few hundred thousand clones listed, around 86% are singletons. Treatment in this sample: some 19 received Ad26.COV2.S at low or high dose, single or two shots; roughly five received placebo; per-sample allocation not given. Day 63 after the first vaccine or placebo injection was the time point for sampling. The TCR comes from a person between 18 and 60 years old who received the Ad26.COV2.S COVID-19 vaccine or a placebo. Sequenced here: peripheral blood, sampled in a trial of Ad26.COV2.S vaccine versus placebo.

CDR3 in DNA: TGTGCCAGCAGCTTCGGGTGGGGGTCCGCGGAGACCCAGTACTTC. Amino acids: CASSFGWGSAETQYF. The chain uses TRBV7-3 and TRBJ2-5; the D gene could be TRBD1 or TRBD2 (5 bases each). The CDR3 covers 15 residues. In germline, CDR1 is SGHTA, CDR2 FQGTGA. Trimming removed 3 bases at V and 5 bases at J, with 16 bases between.